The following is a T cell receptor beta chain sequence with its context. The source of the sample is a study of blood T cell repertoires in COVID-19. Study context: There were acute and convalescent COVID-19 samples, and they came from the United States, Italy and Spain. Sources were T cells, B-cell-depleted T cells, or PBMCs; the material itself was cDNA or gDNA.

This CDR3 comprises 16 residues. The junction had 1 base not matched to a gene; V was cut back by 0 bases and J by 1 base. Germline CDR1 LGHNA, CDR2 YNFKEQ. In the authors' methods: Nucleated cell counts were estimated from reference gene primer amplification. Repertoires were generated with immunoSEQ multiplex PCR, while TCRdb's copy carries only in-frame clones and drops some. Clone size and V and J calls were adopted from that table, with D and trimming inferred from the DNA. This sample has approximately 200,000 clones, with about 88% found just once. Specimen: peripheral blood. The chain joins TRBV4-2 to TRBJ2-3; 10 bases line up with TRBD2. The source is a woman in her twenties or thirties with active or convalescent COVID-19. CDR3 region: CASSQELAGRTDTQYF. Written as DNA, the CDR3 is TGTGCCAGCAGCCAAGAACTAGCGGGACGCACAGATACGCAGTATTTT.